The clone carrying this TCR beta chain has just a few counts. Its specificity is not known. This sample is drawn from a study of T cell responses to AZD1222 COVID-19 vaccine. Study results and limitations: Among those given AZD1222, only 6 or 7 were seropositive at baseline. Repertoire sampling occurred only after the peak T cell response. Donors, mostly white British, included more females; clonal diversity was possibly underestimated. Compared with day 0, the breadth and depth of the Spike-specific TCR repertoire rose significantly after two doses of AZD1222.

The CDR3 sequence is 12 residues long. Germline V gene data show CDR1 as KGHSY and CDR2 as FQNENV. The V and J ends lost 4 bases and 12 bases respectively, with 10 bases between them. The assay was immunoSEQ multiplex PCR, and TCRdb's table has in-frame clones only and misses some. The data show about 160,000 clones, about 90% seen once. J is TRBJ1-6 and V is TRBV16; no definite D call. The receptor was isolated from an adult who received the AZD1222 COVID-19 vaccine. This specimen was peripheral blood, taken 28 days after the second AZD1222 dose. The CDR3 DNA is TGTGCCAGCAGCCCCTCCCCTGAACCCCTCCACTTT. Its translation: CASSPSPEPLHF.